This is a list of T cell receptor beta chains from one sample in a study of blood T cell repertoires in COVID-19. This table comes from immunoSEQ multiplex PCR, and its TCRdb copy is limited to in-frame clones, with some not included. The repertoire holds some 270,000 clones, about 90% seen once, with approximately 2% in the top ten. Material: PBMCs or T cells enriched from blood (not recorded which). The receptor source for this set is a woman aged 60-75 years who had recovered from COVID-19. The conserved cysteine and the conserved F or W are not part of the CDR3 here. A D gene is named only where the DNA matches it firmly.

cdr3_length | d_call | j_call | v_call | cdr3_aa
15 | TRBD2 | TRBJ2-7 | TRBV9 | ASSIQTTSGVTYEQY
13 | TRBD2 | TRBJ2-1 | TRBV7-2 | ASRLAGGRINEQF
12 | - | TRBJ2-3 | TRBV28 | ASIGGVSTDTQY
18 | TRBD2 | TRBJ2-1 | TRBV7-2 | ASSLALGERGVSSYNEQF
10 | - | TRBJ2-5 | TRBV10-3 | ATGTSRETQY
15 | TRBD2 | TRBJ2-4 | TRBV6-4 | ASSVCLAGGAKNIQY
13 | TRBD1 | TRBJ1-1 | TRBV9 | ASSASGVRGTEAF
12 | TRBD1 | TRBJ1-6 | TRBV18 | ASSPTGRNSPLH
10 | TRBD1 | TRBJ2-7 | TRBV12-3/TRBV12-4 | ASSKQGHEQY
12 | - | TRBJ2-5 | TRBV3-1/TRBV3-2 | ASSYRTNQETQY
11 | - | TRBJ1-5 | TRBV30 | AWRRGINQPQH
11 | TRBD1 | TRBJ1-4 | TRBV5-4 | ASSGDRVEKLF
14 | - | TRBJ2-5 | TRBV10-1 | ASLKLEETIKETQY
15 | - | TRBJ2-2 | TRBV18 | ASSPNQEGASTGELF